The sequence of this T cell receptor beta chain was determined in a study of blood T cell repertoires in COVID-19. Study overall: The origin of the acute and convalescent COVID-19 samples was the United States, Italy and Spain. PBMCs, B-cell-depleted T cells, or T cells were the source of the cDNA or gDNA that made up the material.

Original processing notes: Estimates of nucleated cell counts were drawn from the amplification of reference gene primers. Sequencing was performed with immunoSEQ multiplex PCR; in TCRdb, only in-frame clones are kept and a portion is missing. The V and J calls and clone size are taken from that table; D and trimming were inferred from the DNA. The sample shows 85,000 to 130,000 clones, about four fifths of them seen only once. Trimming took off 4 bases at V and 1 base at J, with 15 bases between the two ends. Germline-derived CDR1 and CDR2 are SGHTA and FQGTGA. The CDR3 sequence is 16 residues long.

The origin of this receptor is a woman aged 55-70 years with acute or convalescent COVID-19. The genes are TRBV7-3 and TRBJ2-3, with TRBD2 as a possible D gene (5 bases). Sample: peripheral blood. Written as DNA, the CDR3 is TGTGCCAGCAGCTCCCCCGGGGTTAGGGGCACAGATACGCAGTATTTT. Its translation: CASSSPGVRGTDTQYF.